These T cell receptor beta chains were read from a single sample in a study of PD-L1 blockade in urothelial cancer. Clones were read by immunoSEQ multiplex PCR, and TCRdb kept only the in-frame ones, dropping some. The sample includes over 100,000 clones, about four fifths of them seen just once. This specimen was PBMCs, taken around atezolizumab (anti-PD-L1) treatment. The receptors here all came from a man aged 50 to 59 with urothelial cancer. Both conserved end residues are part of each CDR3. Fields, in order: clone size, V gene, D gene, J gene, CDR3 DNA, CDR3 protein. The D gene is left open where the match is weak. A row's size may be missing; if present it is once, few, many or a size class.

size: -
V: TRBV27
D: TRBD1
J: TRBJ2-7
DNA: TGTGCCAGCAGTCAACGACAGGGCTACGAGCAGTACTTC
CDR3: CASSQRQGYEQYF

size: once
V: TRBV4-1
D: -
J: TRBJ1-3
DNA: TGCGCCAGCAGCCAGTATCTCTCCCGAGGGTCTGGAAACACCATATATTTT
CDR3: CASSQYLSRGSGNTIYF

size: -
V: TRBV7-2
D: TRBD2
J: TRBJ2-3
DNA: TGTGCCAGCAGGGACACTAGCGGGTTCACAGATACGCAGTATTTT
CDR3: CASRDTSGFTDTQYF

size: -
V: TRBV5-1
D: -
J: TRBJ1-1
DNA: TGCGCCAGCAGCAGGGGGTTCGGGGAGAACACTGAAGCTTTCTTT
CDR3: CASSRGFGENTEAFF

size: -
V: TRBV5-1
D: -
J: TRBJ2-7
DNA: TGCGCCAGCAGCTTGGGAGGGAAGGGTTACGAGCAGTACTTC
CDR3: CASSLGGKGYEQYF

size: -
V: TRBV5-4
D: -
J: TRBJ1-2
DNA: TGTGCCAGCAGCTTATTTGGAGGGGAAGGCTACACCTTC
CDR3: CASSLFGGEGYTF

size: -
V: TRBV7-9
D: TRBD1
J: TRBJ1-1
DNA: TGTGCCAGCAGCACACGACAGGGAATGAACACTGAAGCTTTCTTT
CDR3: CASSTRQGMNTEAFF

size: -
V: TRBV5-1
D: -
J: TRBJ2-1
DNA: TGCGCCAGCAGCACAGCCGGGACTCCGGCCAATGAGCAGTTCTTC
CDR3: CASSTAGTPANEQFF

size: -
V: TRBV11-3
D: -
J: TRBJ1-1
DNA: TGTGCCAGTCCTCACCAGGGCACTGAAGCTTTCTTT
CDR3: CASPHQGTEAFF

size: many
V: TRBV9
D: -
J: TRBJ2-1
DNA: TGTGCCAGCAGCGTAAGCGGACTAAACAATGAGCAGTTCTTC
CDR3: CASSVSGLNNEQFF

size: -
V: TRBV6-5
D: TRBD2
J: TRBJ2-3
DNA: TGTGCCAGCAGTTCGGGACTACATAGCACAGATACGCAGTATTTT
CDR3: CASSSGLHSTDTQYF

size: few
V: TRBV6-5
D: TRBD1
J: TRBJ1-6
DNA: TGTGCCAGCAGGGAGGGACAGCGTAATTCACCCCTCCACTTT
CDR3: CASREGQRNSPLHF

size: -
V: TRBV9
D: -
J: TRBJ2-7
DNA: TGTGCCAGCAGCCCGGGACACCTCCTCGGCGAGCAGTACTTC
CDR3: CASSPGHLLGEQYF

size: -
V: TRBV6-6
D: TRBD1
J: TRBJ1-1
DNA: TGTGCCAGCAGAAGGGACAGCTTGAACACTGAAGCTTTCTTT
CDR3: CASRRDSLNTEAFF

size: -
V: TRBV4-1
D: TRBD1
J: TRBJ1-2
DNA: TGCGCCAGCAGCCACCCAACCGGACAGGGGATGCGGGGCTACACCTTC
CDR3: CASSHPTGQGMRGYTF

size: -
V: TRBV6-5
D: -
J: TRBJ1-1
DNA: TGTGCCAGCAGTTACTCGACAGAAAACACTGAAGCTTTCTTT
CDR3: CASSYSTENTEAFF